The 29 T cell receptor beta chains below all came from one sample that was sequenced in a study of cytomegalovirus exposure and HLA in healthy donors. A multiplex PCR was run with 60 Vbeta primers and 13 Jbeta primers. Only in-frame clones appear in the TCRdb table, and some are missing; sequencing was by immunoSEQ multiplex PCR. This sample's table has almost 35,000 clones. Sequencing input: PBMCs. Receptors were obtained from a woman aged 40 to 50 in good health and CMV-seropositive.

The chain joins TRBV27 to TRBJ1-1, with D possibly TRBD1 on 5 matching bases. From germline, CDR1 is MNHEY and CDR2 SMNVEV (reference sequence). The CDR3 consists of 13 residues. The germline V and J ends were trimmed by 7 bases and 4 bases, with 13 bases remaining between them. CDR3 in DNA: TGTGCCAGCAACCGGGCGGGGGGCACTGAAGCTTTCTTT. It codes for CASNRAGGTEAFF.

The CDR3 DNA follows: TGTGCCTGGAGTGTACTTCCCCCCGGGACTGGGGGCACAGATACGCAGTATTTT. The encoded protein is CAWSVLPPGTGGTDTQYF. The chain recombines TRBV30 with TRBJ2-3; the D gene is possibly TRBD2 (6 bases). In germline, CDR1 is GTSNPN, CDR2 SVGIG (reference sequence). The CDR3 has 18 amino acids. V lost 0 bases to trimming and J lost 1 base, with 20 bases between them.

The chain recombines TRBV28 with TRBJ2-5, with 12 bases that match TRBD2. J was trimmed by 4 bases and V by 5 bases; bases with no gene match: 11. CDR3 length: 17 residues. Germline CDR1 and CDR2: MDHEN and SYDVKM. The CDR3, as DNA: TGTGCCAGCAGTCCATCTAGCGGGGGGGCGTATAGAGAGACCCAGTACTTC. This translates into CASSPSSGGAYRETQYF.

The chain has TRBV5-1 and TRBJ1-3; the match to TRBD1 covers 8 bases. The CDR3 consists of 18 residues. CDR1 SGHRS and CDR2 YFSETQ come from the germline V gene. V was clipped by 7 bases and J by 2 bases; unmatched bases: 17. CDR3 residues: CASREDRVNPLAGNTIYF. The CDR3 DNA reads as TGCGCCAGCCGTGAGGACAGGGTAAACCCGCTGGCTGGAAACACCATATATTTT. The whole variable domain, remainder taken from reference TRBV5-1 and TRBJ1-3, is KAGVTQTPRYLIKTRGQQVTLSCSPISGHRSVSWYQQTPGQGLQFLFEYFSETQRNKGNFPGRFSGRQFSNSRSEMNVSTLELGDSALYLCASREDRVNPLAGNTIYFGEGSWLTVV.

The chain is built from TRBV30 and TRBJ2-6, with D tentatively TRBD1 (5 bases). Trimming stripped 4 bases from V and 2 bases from J, with 6 bases between. Germline V gene lookup returns CDR1 GTSNPN and CDR2 SVGIG (reference sequence). CDR3 length equals 13 residues. CDR3 loop: CAWTGTGANVLTF. Written as DNA, the CDR3 is TGTGCCTGGACAGGGACTGGGGCCAACGTCCTGACTTTC.

The rearrangement joins TRBV28 to TRBJ2-1; 11 nucleotides align to TRBD2. V dropped 3 bases and J dropped 0; count of bases not matched to a gene: 7. The CDR3 totals 18 residues. CDR1 MDHEN and CDR2 SYDVKM come from the germline V gene. The CDR3 sequence is CASSFASGRSRSYNEQFF. The CDR3 nucleotides are TGTGCCAGCAGTTTCGCTAGCGGGAGGTCCCGCTCCTACAATGAGCAGTTCTTC.

The V and J genes are TRBV7-6 and TRBJ2-5; no clear D. Germline values: CDR1 SGHVS, CDR2 FNYEAQ. The CDR3 is 16 amino acids. The ends were cut back, 0 bases at V and 5 bases at J, with 16 bases in the middle. Here the CDR3 reads CASSLARVREMETQYF. The CDR3 nucleotides are TGTGCCAGCAGCTTAGCCCGGGTCCGAGAAATGGAGACCCAGTACTTC.

The genes are TRBV5-1 and TRBJ2-3, with D possibly being TRBD1 (7 bases). This CDR3 has 16 amino acids. Germline CDR1 SGHRS, CDR2 YFSETQ. V dropped 8 bases and J dropped 6 bases, with 25 bases sitting between them. CDR3 nucleotides: TGCGCCAGTACATCGGAACGGGGGAAGGGGGCGGATACGCAGTATTTT. Translating it yields CASTSERGKGADTQYF.

This chain connects TRBV28 to TRBJ1-4; TRBD1 might be the D (5 bases). Looked up from germline, CDR1 is MDHEN and CDR2 is SYDVKM. The germline V and J ends were trimmed by 3 bases and 3 bases, with 17 bases remaining between them. The CDR3 has 17 residues. The CDR3 coding sequence is TGTGCCAGCAGTTTGTCAGGGCGAGGTTACGCTAATGAAAAACTGTTTTTT. This sequence encodes CASSLSGRGYANEKLFF.

The chain is built from TRBV7-9 and TRBJ2-2; 9 bases agree with TRBD1. This CDR3 region has 15 residues. Germline V gene data show CDR1 as SEHNR and CDR2 as FQNEAQ (reference sequence). With 3 bases clipped from V and 6 bases from J, the junction kept 5 bases outside the gene matches. The CDR3: CASSFRQGEAGELFF. The CDR3, as DNA: TGTGCCAGCAGCTTCCGACAGGGGGAGGCCGGGGAGCTGTTTTTT.

J is TRBJ1-1 and V is TRBV6-1; 9 bases agree with TRBD1. The length of the CDR3 is 13 residues. With V trimmed by 7 bases and J by 5 bases, 5 bases remained unmatched. CDR1 and CDR2 from the germline V gene are MNHNS and SASEGT. The CDR3 bases are TGTGCCAGCAACAGACAGGGGGGGACTGAAGCTTTCTTT. It translates to CASNRQGGTEAFF.

The chain carries TRBV10-3 and TRBJ2-7; TRBD1 matches at 10 bases. Germline V CDR1 and CDR2: ENHRY, SYGVKD. The CDR3 length is 15 residues. Trimming at V came to 3 bases and at J to 4 bases, leaving 6 bases not matched to a gene. CDR3 bases: TGTGCCATCAGTGACGGGACAGGGGTTTTTTACGAGCAGTACTTC. Translation gives CAISDGTGVFYEQYF.

The V gene is TRBV19, the J gene TRBJ2-1; TRBD2 agrees at 14 bases. Germline lookup yields CDR1 LNHDA and CDR2 SQIVND (reference sequence). The CDR3 covers 17 residues. V dropped 6 bases and J dropped 7; count of bases not matched to a gene: 11. CDR3 in DNA: TGTGCCAGTAGCGCCGGACCCGGGACTAGCGGGAGAAATGAGCAGTTCTTC. Protein: CASSAGPGTSGRNEQFF. The entire variable domain, with the rest obtained from reference TRBV19 and TRBJ2-1, is as follows: DGGITQSPKYLFRKEGQNVTLSCEQNLNHDAMYWYRQDPGQGLRLIYYSQIVNDFQKGDIAEGYSVSREKKESFPLTVTSAQKNPTAFYLCASSAGPGTSGRNEQFFGPGTRLTVL.

V is TRBV11-2 and J is TRBJ1-1; D possibly corresponds to TRBD1 (6 bases). The CDR3 runs to 13 residues. Between the trimmed V and J ends, which lost 5 bases and 10 bases, there was a span of 17 bases. CDR1 is SGHAT, CDR2 FQNNGV, per germline. Here the CDR3 DNA reads TGTGCCAGCAGCGTTGGGGCATCAGGGGTAGCTTTCTTT. Residues: CASSVGASGVAFF.

The chain combines TRBV7-8 with TRBJ1-1; D is perhaps TRBD1 (6 bases). CDR1 and CDR2 (germline): SGHVS, FQNEAQ. V was cut by 5 bases and J by 7 bases, with 17 bases left in between. The CDR3 loop spans 14 amino acids. The CDR3 bases are TGTGCCAGCAGCCCTATGGGGGCTACGGTTGAAGCTTTCTTT. The encoded protein is CASSPMGATVEAFF.

The chain carries TRBV5-6 and TRBJ2-7; a possible D gene is TRBD2 (5 bases). Germline V gene data show CDR1 as SGHDT and CDR2 as YYEEEE. Trimming took 5 bases from V and 2 from J, leaving 11 bases between them. The CDR3 totals 13 residues. The CDR3 bases are TGTGCCAGCAGTTTTGGGCGGGCCTACGAGCAGTACTTC. This translates into CASSFGRAYEQYF. The whole variable domain, remainder taken from reference TRBV5-6 and TRBJ2-7, is DAGVTQSPTHLIKTRGQQVTLRCSPKSGHDTVSWYQQALGQGPQFIFQYYEEEERQRGNFPDRFSGHQFPNYSSELNVNALLLGDSALYLCASSFGRAYEQYFGPGTRLTVT.

As to this clone: A read error may produce the germline difference seen at one junction end. The chain is built from TRBV5-4 and TRBJ1-1; TRBD1 matches 12 bases. Germline assignment: CDR1 SGHNT and CDR2 YYREEE (reference sequence). This CDR3 has 16 residues. CDR3 nucleotide sequence: TGTGCCAGCAGCCCCGGGACAGGGGGCATGAACACTGAAGTTTTCTTT. Its protein is CASSPGTGGMNTEVFF.

The V and J genes are TRBV15 and TRBJ1-1; 7 bases align to TRBD1. The V gene end was trimmed by 3 bases and the J gene end by 0 bases; junction bases not matched to a gene: 7. CDR3 size: 16 residues. Germline V gene lookup returns CDR1 LNHNV and CDR2 YYDKDF (reference sequence). The CDR3 loop is CATSRPMTGMNTEAFF. DNA of the CDR3: TGTGCCACCAGCAGGCCAATGACAGGGATGAACACTGAAGCTTTCTTT. The full variable domain, completed using reference TRBV15 and TRBJ1-1, is DAMVIQNPRYQVTQFGKPVTLSCSQTLNHNVMYWYQQKSSQAPKLLFHYYDKDFNNEADTPDNFQSRRPNTSFCFLDIRSPGLGDTAMYLCATSRPMTGMNTEAFFGQGTRLTVV.

The chain couples TRBV19 to TRBJ2-3; D not resolved. Per the germline V gene, CDR1 is LNHDA and CDR2 is SQIVND (reference sequence). The CDR3 is 15 amino acids. The V and J ends lost 7 bases and 1 base respectively, with 15 bases between them. DNA of the CDR3: TGTGCCAGTATTGCTGACAACTCCCGCACAGATACGCAGTATTTT. Its protein is CASIADNSRTDTQYF.

CDR3 bases: TGCGCCAGCAGCCTCCAACAGGCCCAGGGCTACGAGCAGTACTTC. It specifies CASSLQQAQGYEQYF. The chain recombines TRBV4-1 with TRBJ2-7, with D possibly TRBD1 on 5 matching bases. Deletions cut 4 bases from V and 3 bases from J, with 16 bases between. Germline values: CDR1 MGHRA, CDR2 YSYEKL. The CDR3 runs to 15 residues.

The genes are TRBV19 and TRBJ1-4, with 7 bases matching TRBD1. The junction had 12 bases not matched to a gene; V was cut back by 3 bases and J by 8 bases. Per the germline V gene, CDR1 is LNHDA and CDR2 is SQIVND (reference sequence). This CDR3 is 16 amino acids long. CDR3 sequence: CASSMGLTGMGEKLFF. In DNA, the CDR3 is TGTGCCAGTAGTATGGGACTGACAGGGATGGGCGAAAAACTGTTTTTT.

The chain recombines TRBV6-5 with TRBJ2-1, with 10 bases matching TRBD1. The CDR3 totals 15 residues. Germline CDR1 reads MNHEY; CDR2 reads SVGAGI. V gave up 3 bases and J gave up 8 bases; unmatched junction bases: 7. Here the CDR3 DNA reads TGTGCCAGCAGTTATCGACAGGGGGCTGGATATGAGCAGTTCTTC. It translates to CASSYRQGAGYEQFF.

The rearrangement joins TRBV23-1 to TRBJ2-1; possibly TRBD2 for D (6 bases). TRBV23-1 is an ORF, and what it does is uncertain. The CDR3 is 15 residues long. Trimming stripped 3 bases from V and 2 bases from J, with 11 bases between. The CDR3 is CASSHGEVPYNEQFF. CDR3 DNA: TGCGCCAGCAGTCACGGGGAGGTACCCTACAATGAGCAGTTCTTC.

The chain combines TRBV10-3 with TRBJ1-2, with D uncertain. Germline values: CDR1 ENHRY, CDR2 SYGVKD. V dropped 2 bases and J dropped 2 bases, with 9 bases sitting between them. There are 14 residues in the CDR3. CDR3 sequence reads: CAISENSHNYGYTF. As DNA, the CDR3 is TGTGCCATCAGTGAGAACAGCCACAACTATGGCTACACCTTC.

The chain couples TRBV30 to TRBJ1-4; maybe TRBD1 (6 bases). Per the germline V gene, CDR1 is GTSNPN and CDR2 is SVGIG (reference sequence). Trimming stripped 1 base from V and 5 bases from J, with 11 bases between. The CDR3 sequence is 14 residues long. CDR3 bases: TGTGCCTGGAGTGCAGGGGACGGGAATGAAAAACTGTTTTTT. Encoded protein: CAWSAGDGNEKLFF.

The chain couples TRBV7-3 to TRBJ2-1; 9 nucleotides align to TRBD2. CDR1 and CDR2 from the germline V gene are SGHTA and FQGTGA. The CDR3 totals 18 residues. The J segment lost 6 bases and the V segment lost 2 bases, leaving 14 bases of the junction unmatched. DNA of the CDR3: TGTGCCAGCAGCTTAGGGCCTAGCGGGGAAACCGGGGGCAATGAGCAGTTCTTC. This codes for CASSLGPSGETGGNEQFF. Filled out from reference TRBV7-3 and TRBJ2-1, the complete variable domain reads GAGVSQTPSNKVTEKGKYVELRCDPISGHTALYWYRQSLGQGPEFLIYFQGTGAADDSGLPNDRFFAVRPEGSVSTLKIQRTERGDSAVYLCASSLGPSGETGGNEQFFGPGTRLTVL.

The chain has TRBV19 and TRBJ1-2; D not resolved. V lost 3 bases and J 2 bases, leaving 13 bases between the germline ends. This CDR3 region has 15 residues. Germline-derived CDR1 and CDR2 are LNHDA and SQIVND (reference sequence). The CDR3, as DNA: TGTGCCAGTAGTATGGGTCGGGGTTCCAACTATGGCTACACCTTC. It codes for CASSMGRGSNYGYTF.

V and J are TRBV11-2 and TRBJ1-3; no firm D call. This CDR3 contains 14 residues. V was pared by 4 bases and J by 0 bases, with 7 bases between. From germline, CDR1 is SGHAT and CDR2 FQNNGV. The CDR3 DNA reads TGTGCCAGCAGCTCTATGAGCTCTGGAAACACCATATATTTT. Protein sequence: CASSSMSSGNTIYF. Supplemented by reference TRBV11-2 and TRBJ1-3, the full variable domain reads EAGVAQSPRYKIIEKRQSVAFWCNPISGHATLYWYQQILGQGPKLLIQFQNNGVVDDSQLPKDRFSAERLKGVDSTLKIQPAKLEDSAVYLCASSSMSSGNTIYFGEGSWLTVV.

CDR3 protein: CASSRKTGDEQYF. The DNA for the CDR3 is TGCGCCAGCAGCCGGAAAACAGGGGACGAGCAGTACTTC. The chain recombines TRBV5-1 with TRBJ2-7; 7 bases fit TRBD1. J was trimmed by 5 bases and V by 4 bases; bases with no gene match: 6. The CDR3 spans 13 residues. CDR1 and CDR2 (germline): SGHRS, YFSETQ. The entire variable domain, with the rest obtained from reference TRBV5-1 and TRBJ2-7, is as follows: KAGVTQTPRYLIKTRGQQVTLSCSPISGHRSVSWYQQTPGQGLQFLFEYFSETQRNKGNFPGRFSGRQFSNSRSEMNVSTLELGDSALYLCASSRKTGDEQYFGPGTRLTVT.